These 15 T cell receptor beta chains were sequenced from one sample in a study of blood T cell repertoires in COVID-19. The assay was immunoSEQ multiplex PCR, and TCRdb's table has in-frame clones only and misses some. The data show 250,000 to 350,000 clones, with roughly 90% seen just once and about 11% held by the top ten. What was sequenced was peripheral blood. The receptors come from a woman between 25 and 40 years old with COVID-19, enrolled during active disease.

The genes are TRBV2 and TRBJ2-7; TRBD1 matches 8 bases. The V gene's germline CDR1 is SNHLY and CDR2 FYNNEI. J was trimmed by 0 bases and V by 10 bases; bases with no gene match: 5. This CDR3 has 13 amino acids. CDR3 sequence reads: CATDTGGSYEQYF. In nucleotides, the CDR3 is TGTGCCACGGATACAGGGGGCTCCTACGAGCAGTACTTC.

This clone was picked up one time. V is TRBV7-2 and J is TRBJ2-1; TRBD1 matches 7 bases. The trim removed 4 bases at V and 7 bases at J, leaving 1 base unmatched. The CDR3 runs to 12 residues. Per germline, CDR1 SGHTA and CDR2 FQGNSA. CDR3 sequence reads: CASSSTGNEQFF. The CDR3 DNA sequence: TGTGCCAGCAGCTCGACAGGGAATGAGCAGTTCTTC. The variable domain in full, with the rest retrieved from reference TRBV7-2 and TRBJ2-1, is GAGVSQSPSNKVTEKGKDVELRCDPISGHTALYWYRQSLGQGLEFLIYFQGNSAPDKSGLPSDRFSAERTGGSVSTLTIQRTQQEDSAVYLCASSSTGNEQFFGPGTRLTVL.

This rearrangement joins TRBV5-1 to TRBJ1-1; a possible D gene is TRBD1 (5 bases). The germline V and J ends were trimmed by 4 bases and 3 bases, with 10 bases remaining between them. This CDR3 has 13 amino acids. The germline CDR1 and CDR2 sequences are SGHRS and YFSETQ. This CDR3 reads CASSPRVHTEAFF. In nucleotides, the CDR3 is TGCGCCAGCAGCCCCAGGGTGCACACTGAAGCTTTCTTT.

The chain couples TRBV7-9 to TRBJ1-1, with D perhaps TRBD1 (5 bases). The length of the CDR3 is 13 residues. Trimming took 5 bases from V and 1 from J, leaving 8 bases between them. Per germline, CDR1 SEHNR and CDR2 FQNEAQ (reference sequence). CDR3 residues: CASSQTGNTEAFF. The CDR3 region has the DNA TGTGCCAGCAGCCAAACAGGGAACACTGAAGCTTTCTTT. The full variable domain, rest sourced from reference TRBV7-9 and TRBJ1-1, is DTGVSQNPRHKITKRGQNVTFRCDPISEHNRLYWYRQTLGQGPEFLTYFQNEAQLEKSRLLSDRFSAERPKGSFSTLEIQRTEQGDSAMYLCASSQTGNTEAFFGQGTRLTVV.

The chain couples TRBV19 to TRBJ2-4, with 11 nucleotides matching TRBD1. V lost 10 bases and J lost 2; bases outside the gene matches: 7. Germline loops: CDR1 LNHDA, CDR2 SQIVND (reference sequence). CDR3 length: 15 amino acids. In nucleotides, the CDR3 is TGTGCCACGCGGGGGACAGGGGGGCCCAAAAACATTCAGTACTTC. Translated, it gives CATRGTGGPKNIQYF.

This chain links TRBV6-5 with TRBJ2-1; weak D call: TRBD2 (5 bases). V was cut by 5 bases and J by 9 bases, with 14 bases left in between. The V gene's germline CDR1 is MNHEY and CDR2 SVGAGI. The CDR3 consists of 13 residues. The CDR3 protein is CASSRGGSGEQFF. The CDR3 DNA follows: TGTGCCAGCAGTCGAGGCGGGTCCGGTGAGCAGTTCTTC.

The chain employs TRBV10-2 and TRBJ2-7; D uncertain. The CDR3 contains 12 residues. Between the trimmed V and J ends, which lost 3 bases and 4 bases, there was a span of 7 bases. The germline gives CDR1 WSHSY, CDR2 SAAADI. This CDR3 is CASSDSVYEQYF. In nucleotides, the CDR3 is TGCGCCAGCAGTGATTCCGTTTACGAGCAGTACTTC.

This clone has more than one count but fewer than ten. Other DNA sequences in this sample translate to the same CDR3. The V call is TRBV19, the J call TRBJ2-7; 10 nucleotides match TRBD1. From germline, CDR1 is LNHDA and CDR2 SQIVND (reference sequence). This CDR3 contains 16 residues. Losses at the gene ends were 8 bases for V and 5 bases for J; bases not matched to a gene: 15. DNA for the CDR3: TGTGCCAGTGCCTCAGGAGCCGGGACAGGGGTCCACGAGCAGTACTTC. Translation: CASASGAGTGVHEQYF.

V is TRBV6-2 or TRBV6-3 and J is TRBJ1-1; D ambiguous. V was trimmed by 5 bases and J by 4 bases, leaving 17 bases between them. The germline V gene encodes CDR1 MNHEY and CDR2 SVGEGT. CDR3 length: 15 amino acids. As DNA, the CDR3 is TGTGCCAGCAGTACTCGACCGGAGGTAGGCACTGAAGCTTTCTTT. It encodes CASSTRPEVGTEAFF.

The V and J genes are TRBV30 and TRBJ1-2, with 9 positions matching TRBD1. CDR3 length equals 13 residues. Trimming took 5 bases from V and 1 from J; bases not matched to a gene: 2. Germline CDR1 and CDR2: GTSNPN and SVGIG (reference sequence). The CDR3 nucleotides are TGTGCCTGGTACAGGGGGCTTAACTATGGCTACACCTTC. Its protein is CAWYRGLNYGYTF.

The chain has TRBV3-1 (or the pseudogene TRBV3-2) and TRBJ2-1; TRBD1 matches at 8 bases. From germline, CDR1 is LGHDT and CDR2 YNNKEL (reference sequence). V lost 2 bases, J lost 8 bases, and 5 bases stayed unmatched. The CDR3 is 14 residues long. DNA of the CDR3: TGTGCCAGCAGCCAATGGGACAGGTTGGATGAGCAGTTCTTC. Residues: CASSQWDRLDEQFF.

V and J are TRBV4-1 and TRBJ1-2, with 8 bases aligning to TRBD1. J lost 5 bases, V lost 0 bases, and 5 bases had no gene match. Germline V gene lookup returns CDR1 MGHRA and CDR2 YSYEKL. CDR3 size: 15 residues. The DNA for the CDR3 is TGCGCCAGCAGCCAAGAACGGACAGGGCCATATGGCTACACCTTC. Protein sequence: CASSQERTGPYGYTF.

The chain combines TRBV6-6 with TRBJ2-1, with TRBD1 as a possible D gene (5 bases). The germline V gene encodes CDR1 MNHNY and CDR2 SVGAGI (reference sequence). This CDR3 spans 14 amino acids. Deletions cut 10 bases from V and 1 base from J, with 14 bases between. This CDR3 reads CAISLDSSYNEQFF. CDR3 nucleotide sequence: TGTGCCATTTCCCTCGACAGTTCCTACAATGAGCAGTTCTTC.

As DNA, the CDR3 is TGTGCCAGCAGCGTGAGAGGGACGGTAGGACTAGCAGTTGAGCAGTTCTTC. It yields the protein CASSVRGTVGLAVEQFF. The genes are TRBV5-5 and TRBJ2-1, with 8 bases lining up with TRBD2. CDR3 length: 17 amino acids. The germline gives CDR1 SGHKS, CDR2 YYEKEE (reference sequence). The V segment lost 4 bases and the J segment 9 bases; nucleotides outside the gene matches: 18.

J is TRBJ2-1 and V is TRBV7-8, with D possibly TRBD2 on 5 matching bases. Trimming took off 0 bases at V and 7 bases at J, with 7 bases between the two ends. CDR3 length: 13 residues. CDR1 SGHVS and CDR2 FQNEAQ come from the germline V gene. In DNA, the CDR3 is TGTGCCAGCAGCTTAGCGCGAGGGAATGAGCAGTTCTTC. This translates into CASSLARGNEQFF.